This entry features one T cell receptor beta chain sequence. Its target is not known. This sample was included in a study of cytomegalovirus exposure and HLA in healthy donors. As for the study in general: The study placed about four fifths of its roughly 430 genotyped donors in the Caucasian-associated ancestry cluster.

Study-level results: In a later analysis, CMV-associated beta chains were mostly HLA-associated, it appeared.

Everyone who donated was a healthy bone marrow donor. This CDR3 is 12 amino acids long. Germline V gene lookup returns CDR1 SNHLY and CDR2 FYNNEI. PCR involved 60 Vbeta and 13 Jbeta primers. This table comes from immunoSEQ multiplex PCR, and its TCRdb copy is limited to in-frame clones, with some not included. The data show 90,000 to 150,000 clones, roughly 63% seen once. The sequenced sample was PBMCs. The TCR was taken from a man aged 40-55 years in good health and CMV-seropositive. V gene TRBV2 combines with J gene TRBJ2-1; TRBD2 is a possible D gene (5 bases). The CDR3: CVSSGGFNEQFF. Here the CDR3 DNA reads TGTGTAAGCAGTGGAGGATTCAATGAGCAGTTCTTC.